One sample yielded the 28 T cell receptor beta chains listed below, sequenced in a study of CD8 T cells in Susac syndrome. Random-hexamer reverse transcription was applied to about 0.5 to 1 ug RNA. TCRdb re-called the immunoSEQ multiplex PCR reads with MiXCR, one entry per CDR3 protein. The sample records 160,000 or so distinct CDR3 sequences, over 85% being singletons. Sequenced sample: CD4+ T cells from PBMCs. These receptors were obtained from a human donor in good health.

This rearrangement joins TRBV13 to TRBJ1-1; D call uncertain. The CDR3 loop spans 13 amino acids. V gave up 3 bases and J gave up 6 bases, with 11 bases separating them. Per germline, CDR1 PRHDT and CDR2 FYEKMQ (reference sequence). The CDR3 DNA sequence: TGTGCCAGCAGCTTTGACGCTCTGTCTGAAGCTTTCTTT. This gives the protein CASSFDALSEAFF.

This chain links TRBV29-1 with TRBJ2-2; D is perhaps TRBD1 (5 bases). The length of the CDR3 is 14 residues. Germline assignment: CDR1 SQVTM and CDR2 ANQGSEA. The V end was cut by 3 bases, the J end by 3 bases, with 11 bases between. The CDR3 protein is CSVEGQGHTGELFF. The CDR3 DNA sequence: TGCAGCGTTGAGGGGCAGGGTCACACCGGGGAGCTGTTTTTT.

The chain links TRBV3-1 to TRBJ1-3; D is undetermined. CDR3 length equals 13 residues. Germline V gives CDR1 LGHDT, CDR2 YNNKEL (reference sequence). V lost 0 bases, J lost 10 bases, and 10 bases lay in between. CDR3 in amino acids: CASSQDQSRTIYF. CDR3 bases: TGTGCCAGCAGCCAAGACCAAAGCAGAACCATATATTTT.

The sample holds one count of this clonotype. V gene TRBV4-1 combines with J gene TRBJ1-6; no clear D gene. Trimming shortened V by 1 base and J by 0 bases, and 13 bases separated the two germline ends. The CDR3 consists of 18 residues. Germline CDR1 is MGHRA and CDR2 is YSYEKL. CDR3 loop: CASSQVSGGSSYNSPLHF. The CDR3 nucleotides read TGCGCCAGCAGCCAAGTTTCGGGAGGGAGCTCCTATAATTCACCCCTCCACTTT.

The rearrangement uses TRBV30 and TRBJ2-5; D is ambiguous. The V end lost 4 bases, the J end lost 0 bases, and 9 bases lay between the germline ends. CDR1 and CDR2 (germline): GTSNPN, SVGIG (reference sequence). The CDR3 is 13 amino acids. CDR3 protein: CAWKAPYQETQYF. The CDR3 coding sequence is TGTGCCTGGAAAGCCCCATACCAAGAGACCCAGTACTTC.

The CDR3 DNA sequence: TGTGCCAGCAGCTCACAGTATAACACTGAAGCTTTCTTT. Its translation: CASSSQYNTEAFF. The chain employs TRBV7-9 and TRBJ1-1; D gene ambiguous. The CDR3 runs to 13 residues. Germline V lookup: CDR1 SEHNR, CDR2 FQNEAQ (reference sequence). V shed 4 bases and J shed 2 bases, with 8 bases lying between them.

This rearrangement joins TRBV20-1 to TRBJ1-4; D is unclear. Trimming took off 0 bases at V and 10 bases at J, with 12 bases between the two ends. Germline loops: CDR1 DFQATT, CDR2 SNEGSKA (reference sequence). This CDR3 has 13 amino acids. The CDR3 DNA follows: TGCAGTGCTAGAGATTTGGCCCGGGGAAAACTGTTTTTT. It yields the protein CSARDLARGKLFF.

The chain has TRBV27 and TRBJ2-6; tentatively, D is TRBD2 (5 bases). CDR1 MNHEY and CDR2 SMNVEV come from the germline V gene (reference sequence). V was pared by 4 bases and J by 0 bases, with 13 bases between. This CDR3 has 17 amino acids. The CDR3 here is CASSSQGRTSGANVLTF. CDR3 nucleotide sequence: TGTGCCAGCAGTTCCCAAGGGAGAACCTCTGGGGCCAACGTCCTGACTTTC.

V gene TRBV5-1 combines with J gene TRBJ1-4; 9 nucleotides match TRBD1. Germline CDR1 and CDR2: SGHRS and YFSETQ. The CDR3 contains 14 residues. V was clipped by 0 bases and J by 10 bases; unmatched bases: 4. CDR3 loop: CASSLEGQGRKLFF. The CDR3 DNA reads as TGCGCCAGCAGCTTGGAAGGACAGGGGAGAAAACTGTTTTTT.

The rearrangement joins TRBV13 to TRBJ2-2; D is undetermined. CDR3 size: 14 residues. V lost 6 bases and J 5 bases, leaving 13 bases between the germline ends. From germline, CDR1 is PRHDT and CDR2 FYEKMQ (reference sequence). The CDR3 nucleotides read TGTGCCAGCAGATTAACACCCGGGACCGGGGAGCTGTTTTTT. This translates into CASRLTPGTGELFF.

This sequence joins TRBV20-1 and TRBJ1-1, with D possibly TRBD1 on 5 matching bases. V was trimmed by 8 bases and J by 2 bases, leaving 12 bases between them. CDR3 size: 12 residues. Looked up from germline, CDR1 is DFQATT and CDR2 is SNEGSKA (reference sequence). The CDR3 loop reads CSPGDSNTEAFF. The CDR3 bases are TGCAGTCCTGGGGACTCCAACACTGAAGCTTTCTTT.

The J gene is TRBJ2-3, the V gene TRBV5-1; 8 bases align to TRBD1. The J segment lost 4 bases and the V segment lost 4 bases, leaving 2 bases of the junction unmatched. CDR1 and CDR2 (germline): SGHRS, YFSETQ. This CDR3 contains 13 residues. The CDR3 region has the DNA TGCGCCAGCAGCATGACAGGGGCAGATACGCAGTATTTT. It translates to CASSMTGADTQYF.

The gene calls are TRBV12-3 or TRBV12-4 and TRBJ2-1; no clear D. CDR3 length equals 11 residues. V dropped 3 bases and J dropped 9 bases, with 6 bases sitting between them. The CDR3 sequence: CASSLKGEQFF. Written as DNA, the CDR3 is TGTGCCAGCAGTTTGAAAGGTGAGCAGTTCTTC.

This chain joins TRBV3-1 and TRBJ1-2, with D perhaps TRBD1 (5 bases). The V and J ends lost 3 bases and 8 bases respectively, with 19 bases between them. This CDR3 region has 15 residues. From germline, CDR1 is LGHDT and CDR2 YNNKEL (reference sequence). The CDR3 spells CASSQTDVRRNGYTF. The CDR3 DNA is TGTGCCAGCAGCCAGACAGACGTCAGGCGTAACGGCTACACCTTC. The entire variable domain, with the rest obtained from reference TRBV3-1 and TRBJ1-2, is as follows: DTAVSQTPKYLVTQMGNDKSIKCEQNLGHDTMYWYKQDSKKFLKIMFSYNNKELIINETVPNRFSPKSPDKAHLNLHINSLELGDSAVYFCASSQTDVRRNGYTFGSGTRLTVV.

CDR3 residues: CASSYSGGATETQYF. CDR3 DNA sequence: TGTGCCAGCAGTTATTCGGGGGGGGCCACAGAGACCCAGTACTTC. The rearrangement links TRBV12-3 or TRBV12-4 to TRBJ2-5, with 8 bases identical to TRBD2. V lost 4 bases and J lost 4; bases outside the gene matches: 8. The CDR3 extends over 15 amino acids.

The chain employs TRBV9 and TRBJ2-3; no firm D call. The CDR3 is 12 amino acids. Germline V gives CDR1 SGDLS, CDR2 YYNGEE. The V and J ends lost 3 bases and 5 bases respectively, with 7 bases between them. The CDR3: CASSANEDTQYF. DNA of the CDR3: TGTGCCAGCAGCGCTAATGAAGATACGCAGTATTTT.

The CDR3 protein is CASKRLTEAFF. Here the CDR3 DNA reads TGCGCCAGCAAACGACTAACTGAAGCTTTCTTT. The chain couples TRBV5-1 to TRBJ1-1; D is ambiguous. The CDR3 consists of 11 residues. Trimming took off 6 bases at V and 5 bases at J, with 8 bases between the two ends. Per the germline V gene, CDR1 is SGHRS and CDR2 is YFSETQ.

DNA for the CDR3: TGTGCCAGCAGCTCCATACCGGGACAGGGGTACTACAATGAGCAGTTCTTC. This codes for CASSSIPGQGYYNEQFF. The J gene is TRBJ2-1, the V gene TRBV7-9, with 10 nucleotides matching TRBD1. Germline assignment: CDR1 SEHNR and CDR2 FQNEAQ (reference sequence). The CDR3 runs 17 residues. V shed 4 bases, J shed 3 bases, and the junction held 9 bases outside the gene matches.

The chain joins TRBV7-9 to TRBJ1-2; D not certain. V lost 3 bases to trimming and J lost 4 bases, with 24 bases between them. The V gene's germline CDR1 is SEHNR and CDR2 FQNEAQ (reference sequence). The CDR3 covers 18 residues. The CDR3 sequence: CASSFQPRRGGFSYGYTF. The CDR3, as DNA: TGTGCCAGCAGCTTTCAACCCCGTAGAGGTGGTTTCTCCTATGGCTACACCTTC. The full variable domain, its missing parts supplied by reference TRBV7-9 and TRBJ1-2, is DTGVSQNPRHKITKRGQNVTFRCDPISEHNRLYWYRQTLGQGPEFLTYFQNEAQLEKSRLLSDRFSAERPKGSFSTLEIQRTEQGDSAMYLCASSFQPRRGGFSYGYTFGSGTRLTVV.

The chain couples TRBV11-2 to TRBJ2-2, with 9 bases identical to TRBD1. Germline V gene sequence: CDR1 SGHAT, CDR2 FQNNGV. The CDR3 consists of 17 residues. J gave up 3 bases and V 1 base, and 6 bases lay outside the gene matches. CDR3 coding DNA: TGTGCCAGCAGCTTAGCCCTACAGGGGGCCGACACCGGGGAGCTGTTTTTT. Translation: CASSLALQGADTGELFF.

The chain couples TRBV6-2 or TRBV6-3 to TRBJ2-7; 8 nucleotides agree with TRBD2. The trim removed 6 bases at V and 5 bases at J, leaving 6 bases unmatched. The CDR3 totals 13 residues. Per the germline V gene, CDR1 is MNHEY and CDR2 is SVGEGT. The CDR3 protein is CASRLSGGNEQYF. Written as DNA, the CDR3 is TGTGCCAGCAGGCTTTCGGGGGGGAACGAGCAGTACTTC.

The gene calls are TRBV4-1 and TRBJ1-2; D gene uncertain. Germline CDR1 and CDR2: MGHRA and YSYEKL. The germline V and J ends were trimmed by 3 bases and 8 bases, with 10 bases remaining between them. The CDR3 contains 12 residues. In nucleotides, the CDR3 is TGCGCCAGCAGCCATATTGCATCAGGCTACACCTTC. This gives the protein CASSHIASGYTF.

Points on this clonotype: Germline is not matched at one junction end, which may reflect a read error. This chain uses TRBV5-1 with TRBJ2-7; D is unclear. Germline CDR1 reads SGHRS; CDR2 reads YFSETQ. The CDR3 has 12 amino acids. In nucleotides, the CDR3 is TGTGCCAGCAGCTTAGAATCTTACGAGCAGTACTTC. Amino acid sequence: CASSLESYEQYF.

The rearrangement uses TRBV20-1 and TRBJ2-5; weak D call: TRBD2 (6 bases). The V gene's germline CDR1 is DFQATT and CDR2 SNEGSKA (reference sequence). The CDR3 is 14 residues long. V was clipped by 6 bases and J by 5 bases, with 19 bases between them. The CDR3 sequence is CSAPNPPSAETQYF. The CDR3 bases are TGCAGTGCACCGAACCCACCTAGCGCCGAGACCCAGTACTTC.

The V and J genes are TRBV20-1 and TRBJ1-1; perhaps TRBD1 as D (5 bases). V shed 6 bases and J shed 2 bases, with 10 bases lying between them. CDR3 length equals 12 residues. CDR1 and CDR2 from the germline V gene are DFQATT and SNEGSKA (reference sequence). The CDR3 DNA sequence: TGCAGTGCCCTAGGGGTAAACACTGAAGCTTTCTTT. This sequence encodes CSALGVNTEAFF.

The rearrangement uses TRBV11-2 and TRBJ2-5; D is ambiguous. Trimming stripped 2 bases from V and 5 bases from J, with 9 bases between. The CDR3 sequence is 13 residues long. Looked up from germline, CDR1 is SGHAT and CDR2 is FQNNGV. CDR3 in DNA: TGTGCCAGCAGCTTAACTTCCTGGGAGACCCAGTACTTC. Translating it yields CASSLTSWETQYF.

This chain links TRBV18 with TRBJ1-5; 8 nucleotides line up with TRBD1. Germline CDR1 KGHSH, CDR2 LQKENI. Trimming cost V 6 bases and J 7 bases; bases outside gene matches: 8. The CDR3 loop spans 14 amino acids. Here the CDR3 reads CASSGQGPDQPQHF. As DNA, the CDR3 is TGTGCCAGCTCCGGACAGGGACCTGACCAGCCCCAGCATTTT.

This rearrangement joins TRBV20-1 to TRBJ1-1; possibly TRBD1 for D (6 bases). Germline assignment: CDR1 DFQATT and CDR2 SNEGSKA (reference sequence). V lost 0 bases to trimming and J lost 3 bases, with 14 bases between them. The CDR3 sequence is 15 residues long. The CDR3 nucleotides are TGCAGTGCTAGAGAAGGGGGGCGCGGGGACACTGAAGCTTTCTTT. It encodes CSAREGGRGDTEAFF.